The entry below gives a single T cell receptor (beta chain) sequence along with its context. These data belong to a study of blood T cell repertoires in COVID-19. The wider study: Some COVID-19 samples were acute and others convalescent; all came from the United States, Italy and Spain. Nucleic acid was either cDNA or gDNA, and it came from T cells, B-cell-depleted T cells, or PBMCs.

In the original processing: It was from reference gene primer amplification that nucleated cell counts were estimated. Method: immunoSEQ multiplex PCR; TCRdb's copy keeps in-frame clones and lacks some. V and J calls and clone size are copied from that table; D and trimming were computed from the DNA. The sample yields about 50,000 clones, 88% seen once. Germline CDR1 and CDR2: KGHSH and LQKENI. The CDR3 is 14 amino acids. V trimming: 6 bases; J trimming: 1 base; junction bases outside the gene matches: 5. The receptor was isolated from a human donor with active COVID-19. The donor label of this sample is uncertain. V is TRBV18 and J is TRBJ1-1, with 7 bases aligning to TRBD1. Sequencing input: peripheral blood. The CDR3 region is CASSSTGSNTEAFF. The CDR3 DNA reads TGTGCCAGCTCCTCGACAGGGTCGAACACTGAAGCTTTCTTT.